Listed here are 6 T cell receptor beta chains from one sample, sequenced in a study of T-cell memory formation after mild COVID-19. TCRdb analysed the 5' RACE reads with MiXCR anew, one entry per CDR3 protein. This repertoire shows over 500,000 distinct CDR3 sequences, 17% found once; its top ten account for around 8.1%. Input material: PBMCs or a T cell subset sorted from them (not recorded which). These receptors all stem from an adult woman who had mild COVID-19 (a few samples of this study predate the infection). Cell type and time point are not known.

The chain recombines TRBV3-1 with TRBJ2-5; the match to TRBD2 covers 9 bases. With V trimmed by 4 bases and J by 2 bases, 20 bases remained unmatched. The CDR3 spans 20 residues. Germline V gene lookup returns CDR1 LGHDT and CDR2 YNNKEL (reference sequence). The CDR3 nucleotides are TGTGCCAGCAGCCTTTACATTAGCGGGGGCCGGTACGGGAGACAAGAGACCCAGTACTTC. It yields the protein CASSLYISGGRYGRQETQYF.

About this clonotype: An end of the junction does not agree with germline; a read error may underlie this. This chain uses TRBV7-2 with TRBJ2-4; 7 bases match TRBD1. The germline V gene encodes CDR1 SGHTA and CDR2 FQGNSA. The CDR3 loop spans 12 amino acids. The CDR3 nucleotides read TGTGCCAGCAGCTCGACAGGGTTCATTAAGTACTTC. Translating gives CASSSTGFIKYF.

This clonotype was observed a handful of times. The CDR3, as DNA: TGTGCCAGCAGTGAAAGGATCGGGACAGCTTCCTACGAGCAGTACTTC. It encodes CASSERIGTASYEQYF. The chain joins TRBV6-1 to TRBJ2-7; TRBD1 matches 7 bases. The V and J ends lost 2 bases and 1 base, in that order; junction bases with no gene match: 8. The CDR3 length is 16 residues. Germline V gene sequence: CDR1 MNHNS, CDR2 SASEGT.

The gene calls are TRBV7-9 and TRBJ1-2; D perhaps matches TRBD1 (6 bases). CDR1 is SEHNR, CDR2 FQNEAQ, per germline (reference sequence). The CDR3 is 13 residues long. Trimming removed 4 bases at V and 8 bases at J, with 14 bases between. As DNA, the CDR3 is TGTGCCAGCAGCTCCCTGGTGCAGGGGGGCTACACCTTC. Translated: CASSSLVQGGYTF.

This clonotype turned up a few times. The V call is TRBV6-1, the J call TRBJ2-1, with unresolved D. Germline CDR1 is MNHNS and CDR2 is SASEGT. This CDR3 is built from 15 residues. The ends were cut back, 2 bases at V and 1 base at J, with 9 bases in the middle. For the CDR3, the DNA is TGTGCCAGCAGTGAAAGGGTAACGTCCTACAATGAGCAGTTCTTC. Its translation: CASSERVTSYNEQFF.

For the CDR3, the DNA is TGTGCCAGCAGTGATTGGGGTCCCCCGGGACTAGGGGTCGAGCAGTACTTC. This encodes CASSDWGPPGLGVEQYF. This chain uses TRBV25-1 with TRBJ2-7; 8 positions agree with TRBD2. The J segment lost 6 bases and the V segment lost 3 bases, leaving 16 bases of the junction unmatched. Per the germline V gene, CDR1 is MGHDK and CDR2 is SYGVNS. This CDR3 spans 17 amino acids.